This is a list of T cell receptor beta chains from one sample in a study of shared clonotypes between healthy human individuals. The protocol was immunoSEQ multiplex PCR, while the TCRdb copy is restricted to in-frame clones and leaves out a portion. The table records more than 2 million clones, 95% of them present only once. Sequencing was performed on naive CD4+ T cells sorted from blood. These receptors originate from a man aged 18 to 35 in good health. The CDR3 runs from the conserved cysteine through the conserved F or W.

v_gene	j_gene	CDR3aa
TRBV7-2	TRBJ2-1	CASSLGGLAGRNEQFF
TRBV5-4	TRBJ2-7	CASSNPQTTYEQYF
TRBV5-1	TRBJ1-1	CASTHLSRGPVAEAFF
TRBV9	TRBJ2-2	CASSSGSLSTGELFF
TRBV5-6	TRBJ2-7	CASSLGVGKFSYEQYF
TRBV7-3	TRBJ2-1	CASSFLAGGTYNEQFF
TRBV11-2	TRBJ1-5	CASSLGGRGDQPQHF
TRBV7-9	TRBJ1-5	CASSRTGLNQPQHF
TRBV30	TRBJ2-2	CAWSITPGGELFF
TRBV10-3	TRBJ2-5	CAISGAGGFLIAGPRETQYF
TRBV27	TRBJ1-1	CASSLALPGIEAFF
TRBV5-6	TRBJ2-7	CASSSDVYEQYF
TRBV7-9	TRBJ1-1	CASSPIQNTEAFF
TRBV7-6	TRBJ2-7	CASSTGQLGEQYF
TRBV6-5	TRBJ1-1	CASGTSLTVNTEAFF
TRBV29-1	TRBJ1-2	CSVRTGGSYGYTF
TRBV27	TRBJ2-7	CASSLSTGAYEQYF
TRBV7-9	TRBJ1-6	CASTPGAQRLNSPLHF
TRBV9	TRBJ1-6	CASSTQLNPHDSGSPLHF
TRBV19	TRBJ1-6	CASKRTDTMNSPLHF
TRBV7-2	TRBJ1-2	CASSPYGQGNGYTF
TRBV5-1	TRBJ2-1	CASSPGGLVGFDNEQFF
TRBV28	TRBJ2-1	CASSSPSLALAYNEQFF
TRBV5-1	TRBJ1-1	CASSLVGSPRGEAFF
TRBV6-4	TRBJ2-6	CASSDYGGSGAGANVLTF
TRBV4-3	TRBJ2-5	CASSQVVFQETQYF
TRBV27	TRBJ1-2	CASSPTGTGGAYGYTF
TRBV7-9	TRBJ2-3	CASSLPGGTDTQYF
TRBV5-1	TRBJ2-5	CASSWDSFPQETQYF
TRBV30	TRBJ2-7	CAWAGLGIEQYF
TRBV6-5	TRBJ2-5	CASTAGETQYF
TRBV28	TRBJ2-7	CASDRGGVEQYF
TRBV7-9	TRBJ2-3	CASSWPRTASSTDTQYF
TRBV2	TRBJ1-5	CASREEGVGNQPQHF
TRBV4-1	TRBJ2-2	CASSQLDRDTGELFF
TRBV5-1	TRBJ2-5	CASSSPDREGETQYF
TRBV6-1	TRBJ1-1	CASSQGPMNTEAFF
TRBV14	TRBJ1-3	CASSQDASNSGNTIYF
TRBV5-1	TRBJ2-7	CASSLVGPGFYEQYF
TRBV5-4	TRBJ1-1	CASRPPTGANTEAFF
TRBV29-1	TRBJ1-1	CSVEEVTGDPYKGNTEAFF
TRBV9	TRBJ1-1	CASSAVGGSKTEAFF
TRBV5-1	TRBJ2-6	CASSLTYLSGANVLTF
TRBV6-6	TRBJ2-1	CASSYSESYNEQFF
TRBV7-9	TRBJ2-5	CASSAPFTGPLQETQYF
TRBV6-4	TRBJ2-7	CASSEVRNYSSYEQYF
TRBV6-1	TRBJ2-7	CASIQQGPSSYEQYF
TRBV27	TRBJ2-7	CASSSYPDGSYEQYF
TRBV18	TRBJ2-1	CASSPRGDNNEQFF
TRBV6-5	TRBJ2-7	CASTASGRFKEQYF
TRBV28	TRBJ2-3	CASSRDRGRRQYF